One and the same sample provided the 10 T cell receptor beta chains below, sequenced in a study of beta chain features in type 1 diabetes. Expressed TCRB transcripts were sequenced because the isolated RNA had all been reverse transcribed beforehand. Only in-frame clones appear in the TCRdb table, and some are missing; sequencing was by immunoSEQ multiplex PCR. The data hold under 250,000 clones, with approximately 11% observed a single time. Sequenced: central memory CD4+ T cells from blood. These receptors were taken from a man between 18 and 35 years old in good health.

A remark on this clone: A far larger clone is off by one base, so a read error is likely. This chain uses TRBV28 with TRBJ2-4, with D perhaps being TRBD1 or TRBD2 (6 bases each). The CDR3 extends over 17 amino acids. Per the germline V gene, CDR1 is MDHEN and CDR2 is SYDVKM. CDR3 nucleotides: TGTGCCAGCAGTGCTGGGATGGGGGGCGCAGGCAAAAACATTCAGTCCTTC. Translated: CASSAGMGGAGKNIQSF.

This clone was counted at least ten times. V usage is TRBV7-2 and J usage is TRBJ2-5; tentatively, D is TRBD2 (5 bases). The CDR3 is made up of 13 amino acids. Trimming left V 5 bases short and J 7 bases short, with 14 bases between. Per the germline V gene, CDR1 is SGHTA and CDR2 is FQGNSA. CDR3 protein: CASSGDPAGTQYF. The CDR3 DNA reads as TGTGCCAGCAGCGGAGACCCGGCGGGGACCCAGTACTTC.

CDR3 nucleotide sequence: TGTGCCAGCAGTTACCCGGGGGCCTCTGGGGCCAACGTCCTGACTTTC. It specifies CASSYPGASGANVLTF. The chain links TRBV6-6 to TRBJ2-6, with D perhaps assigned TRBD1 or TRBD2 (6 bases each). Germline assignment: CDR1 MNHNY and CDR2 SVGAGI (reference sequence). V was shortened by 2 bases and J by 0 bases, with 8 bases between the two germline ends. This CDR3 spans 16 amino acids.

The chain uses TRBV30 and TRBJ2-5, with D perhaps matching TRBD2 (7 bases). Deletions cut 1 base from V and 4 bases from J, with 16 bases between. CDR3 size: 15 residues. Germline V CDR1 and CDR2: GTSNPN, SVGIG (reference sequence). CDR3 in DNA: TGTGCCTGGAGTGCGACCAGGGGAGGGGGAGAGACCCAGTACTTC. This translates into CAWSATRGGGETQYF.

This clone was counted a few times. The rearrangement uses TRBV30 and TRBJ2-7; tentatively, D is TRBD2 (5 bases). This CDR3 has 11 amino acids. Germline assignment: CDR1 GTSNPN and CDR2 SVGIG (reference sequence). This chain's CDR3 is CESPPVAEQYF. In nucleotides, the CDR3 is TGTGAAAGTCCTCCGGTAGCGGAGCAGTACTTC.

This chain connects TRBV5-1 to TRBJ1-1, with a possible D match to TRBD1 (6 bases). Trimming shortened V by 4 bases and J by 3 bases, and 13 bases separated the two germline ends. Germline V gene data show CDR1 as SGHRS and CDR2 as YFSETQ. This CDR3 contains 14 residues. The CDR3: CASSPYRQDTEAFF. CDR3 DNA sequence: TGCGCCAGCAGCCCGTACCGACAGGACACTGAAGCTTTCTTT.

V and J are TRBV6-5 and TRBJ2-7; 8 nucleotides line up with TRBD1. The CDR3 length is 14 residues. CDR1 MNHEY and CDR2 SVGAGI come from the germline V gene. Trimming at V came to 6 bases and at J to 0 bases, leaving 4 bases not matched to a gene. CDR3 bases: TGTGCCAGCAGAAGGGACAGGCGCTCCTACGAGCAGTACTTC. This codes for CASRRDRRSYEQYF.

This clone was found a few times. The CDR3 region has the DNA TGTGCCAGCAGTTTAACGGGGGCAATGACTCAGCCCCAGCATTTT. Translating it yields CASSLTGAMTQPQHF. The rearrangement uses TRBV28 and TRBJ1-5, with a weak D call TRBD1 (6 bases). Trimming removed 2 bases at V and 6 bases at J, with 14 bases between. The CDR3 is 15 amino acids. Germline loops: CDR1 MDHEN, CDR2 SYDVKM.

This clone was recorded a few times. CDR3 sequence reads: CSASRDRSATNEKLFF. The CDR3 DNA sequence: TGCAGCGCGTCCCGGGACAGGAGTGCAACTAATGAAAAACTGTTTTTT. The chain joins TRBV29-1 to TRBJ1-4, with 8 bases aligning to TRBD1. V dropped 7 bases and J dropped 0; count of bases not matched to a gene: 10. Germline V CDR1 and CDR2: SQVTM, ANQGSEA. The CDR3 has 16 amino acids.

This chain connects TRBV14 to TRBJ2-7; 9 positions agree with TRBD1. The CDR3 runs to 13 residues. The V segment lost 3 bases and the J segment 4 bases; nucleotides outside the gene matches: 1. From germline, CDR1 is SGHDN and CDR2 FVKESK. The CDR3 region has the DNA TGTGCCAGCAGCCATGGGACAGGGTACGAGCAGTACTTC. Translating it yields CASSHGTGYEQYF.